The 11 T cell receptor beta chains below were found in one sample sequenced in a study of T-cell reconstitution after alpha-beta-depleted transplantation in children listed by TCRdb under 2016. In the paper's terms, the treatment or condition label means: allogeneic hematopoietic cell transplantation with graft depleted of TCRalphabeta T cells and CD19 B cells. Library preparation employed PCR. The reads were generated on an Illumina HiSeq 2500. TCR libraries were prepared with molecular barcoding, using unique molecular identifiers to normalize TCRbeta repertoire quantification. The public reads were reprocessed in TCRdb via fastp at Q25 and MiXCR, keeping in-frame beta chains. Here each entry gathers all rows of one CDR3 protein and keeps the most common genes and DNA. The sample includes some 550,000 distinct CDR3 sequences, with about 21% observed a single time. The ten largest make up roughly 15% of the sample.

The specimen comprised PBMCs, mostly from graft donor cells, sampled 360 days after TCRalphabeta/CD19-depleted stem cell transplant. The receptors were gathered from a boy in the first two years of life who had a stem cell transplant for acute myeloid leukemia, so the T cells may come from the graft donor.

This chain links TRBV30 with TRBJ2-5, with D unclear. Germline CDR1 and CDR2: GTSNPN and SVGIG (reference sequence). V was trimmed by 3 bases and J by 5 bases, leaving 10 bases between them. This CDR3 contains 12 residues. The CDR3 DNA reads as TGTGCCTGGAGCTTGGCGGATGAGACCCAGTACTTC. Its translation is CAWSLADETQYF.

This clonotype was found many times. The J gene is TRBJ1-1, the V gene TRBV29-1; D unresolved. Germline V CDR1 and CDR2: SQVTM, ANQGSEA. CDR3 size: 14 residues. Trimming cost V 2 bases and J 0 bases, with 10 bases left between them. The CDR3 spells CSVEISGVNTEAFF. The CDR3 region has the DNA TGCAGCGTTGAAATCTCAGGCGTGAACACTGAAGCTTTCTTT.

The genes are TRBV5-4 and TRBJ1-3, with a weak D call TRBD1 (5 bases). Germline CDR1 SGHNT, CDR2 YYREEE (reference sequence). The CDR3 extends over 20 amino acids. V gave up 2 bases and J gave up 0 bases, with 24 bases separating them. For the CDR3, the DNA is TGTGCCAGCAGCTTCGGGGGTTCCGTCAGGGAGGCCCTCTCTGGAAACACCATATATTTT. Translation: CASSFGGSVREALSGNTIYF.

This clonotype was seen only a few times. This rearrangement joins TRBV2 to TRBJ2-4; D is possibly TRBD1 or TRBD2 (7 bases each). The CDR3 contains 15 residues. The V gene's germline CDR1 is SNHLY and CDR2 FYNNEI. Trimming left V 4 bases short and J 7 bases short, with 17 bases between. CDR3 DNA: TGTGCCAGCAGTGGAGGGGGCCGGGGGGACAACATTCAGTACTTC. It translates to CASSGGGRGDNIQYF.

The chain carries TRBV7-2 and TRBJ2-3; tentative D call: TRBD2 (5 bases). Germline V gene lookup returns CDR1 SGHTA and CDR2 FQGNSA. This CDR3 is 17 amino acids long. Trimming took 0 bases from V and 8 from J, leaving 21 bases between them. In DNA, the CDR3 is TGTGCCAGCAGCTTAGCGCGACCGGGAAGTGTCGAAGGTACGCAGTATTTT. Translation gives CASSLARPGSVEGTQYF.

V and J are TRBV9 and TRBJ2-3, with 9 bases that match TRBD2. V gave up 3 bases and J gave up 6 bases; unmatched junction bases: 2. CDR1 SGDLS and CDR2 YYNGEE come from the germline V gene. The CDR3 has 13 residues. The CDR3, as DNA: TGTGCCAGCAGCGGCGGGGGGGCGGATACGCAGTATTTT. The encoded protein is CASSGGGADTQYF.

There are a few counts of this clonotype. The V gene is TRBV20-1, the J gene TRBJ1-6; TRBD1 is a possible D gene (5 bases). This CDR3 contains 17 residues. Between the trimmed V and J ends, which lost 0 bases and 9 bases, there was a span of 21 bases. The germline V gene encodes CDR1 DFQATT and CDR2 SNEGSKA (reference sequence). CDR3 sequence reads: CSARDVGGLCGISPLHF. CDR3 coding DNA: TGCAGTGCTAGAGATGTTGGGGGATTATGCGGAATTTCACCCCTCCACTTT.

This clonotype was recorded a few times. J is TRBJ2-7 and V is TRBV10-2; TRBD2 might be the D (5 bases). Germline V lookup: CDR1 WSHSY, CDR2 SAAADI. The CDR3 contains 17 residues. With 2 bases removed from V and 0 bases from J, the gap between germline ends came to 17 bases. In DNA, the CDR3 is TGCGCCAGCAGTGAGCCTGAGGGAGCTATATTCTCCTACGAGCAGTACGTC. Protein sequence: CASSEPEGAIFSYEQYV.

Many counts were recorded for this clonotype. The chain couples TRBV20-1 to TRBJ2-3, with D uncertain. The CDR3 covers 13 residues. Germline loops: CDR1 DFQATT, CDR2 SNEGSKA (reference sequence). V was trimmed by 0 bases and J by 5 bases, leaving 9 bases between them. CDR3 bases: TGCAGTGCTAGAGATGGTCGAGGAGATACGCAGTATTTT. Translating gives CSARDGRGDTQYF.

The CDR3 spells CSAAYTDTQYF. In DNA form, the CDR3 reads TGCAGTGCCGCCTATACAGATACGCAGTATTTT. The V and J genes are TRBV20-1 and TRBJ2-3, with no clear D. V lost 6 bases and J 3 bases, leaving 7 bases between the germline ends. Germline lookup yields CDR1 DFQATT and CDR2 SNEGSKA (reference sequence). This CDR3 region has 11 residues.

The rearrangement links TRBV7-9 to TRBJ2-5; a weak D match, TRBD2 (6 bases). This CDR3 contains 15 residues. V was trimmed by 2 bases and J by 2 bases, leaving 12 bases between them. The germline V gene encodes CDR1 SEHNR and CDR2 FQNEAQ (reference sequence). The CDR3 nucleotides read TGTGCCAGCAGCTTAACAAGGAGGGAACAAGAGACCCAGTACTTC. It yields the protein CASSLTRREQETQYF.